This T cell receptor (beta chain) was sequenced for a study of T cells in localized non-small cell lung cancer. The length of the CDR3 is 14 residues. Method: immunoSEQ multiplex PCR; TCRdb's copy keeps in-frame clones and lacks some. In the table there are fewer than 35,000 clones, less than 90% of which are singletons. For this clone: The antigen remains unidentified.

Points from the study as a whole: Out of the top 100 tumor clones, a median approximately 50 were seen in adjacent lung. In the blood, greater T cell density corresponded to longer overall survival.

This chain uses TRBV21-1 with TRBJ1-2; the DNA was not used to check the table's D call, TRBD1. TRBV21-1 is a listed pseudogene. The material was peripheral blood, obtained before any cancer treatment. The sequence was collected from an older female donor with stage I lung adenocarcinoma. As DNA, the CDR3 is TGTGCCAGCAGCAAACCCCCAGGGGGCGATGGCTACACCTTC. It encodes CASSKPPGGDGYTF.